This TCR beta chain was observed in a study of read filtering for tumor transcriptome and immune sequencing. About the research overall: Among patients, roughly 17 were male and around 14 female, aged about 45 to 85 (mean approximately 60). By R-ISS, stages I, II and III held around 8, 15 and 7 patients. After DNase treatment, RNA was made into whole-transcriptome libraries.

The library was built from 400 to 500 ng RNA with molecular barcoded adaptors for alpha/delta and beta/gamma chains. MiXCR, applied by TCRdb to the reads, yields one record per CDR3 protein. The table records tens of thousands of distinct CDR3 sequences, under 25% of them present only once. CDR3 size: 13 residues. Germline V lookup: CDR1 SGHRS, CDR2 YFSETQ. To note about this clonotype: At one end the junction does not follow the germline gene, possibly because of a read error.

This TCR was recovered from a donor at least 40 years old with multiple myeloma. The rearrangement uses TRBV5-1 and TRBJ2-7; tentatively, D is TRBD1 (6 bases). Material for sequencing was a population of CD138-negative cells sorted from bone marrow. CDR3: CASSLDSPYEQYF. The DNA for the CDR3 is TGCGCCAGCAGTTTGGACAGCCCCTACGAGCAGTACTTC.